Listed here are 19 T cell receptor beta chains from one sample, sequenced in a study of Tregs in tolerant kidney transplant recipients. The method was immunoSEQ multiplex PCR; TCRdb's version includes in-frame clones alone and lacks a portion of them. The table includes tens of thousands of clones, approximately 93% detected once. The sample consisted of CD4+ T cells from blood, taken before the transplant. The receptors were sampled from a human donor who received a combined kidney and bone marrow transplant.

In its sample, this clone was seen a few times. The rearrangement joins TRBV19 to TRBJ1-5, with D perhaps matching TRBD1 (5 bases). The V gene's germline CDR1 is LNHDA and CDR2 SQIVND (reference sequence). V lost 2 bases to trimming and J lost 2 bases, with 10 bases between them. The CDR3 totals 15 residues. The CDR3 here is CASSISGGGNQPQHF. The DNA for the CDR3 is TGTGCCAGTAGTATAAGTGGAGGGGGCAATCAGCCCCAGCATTTT.

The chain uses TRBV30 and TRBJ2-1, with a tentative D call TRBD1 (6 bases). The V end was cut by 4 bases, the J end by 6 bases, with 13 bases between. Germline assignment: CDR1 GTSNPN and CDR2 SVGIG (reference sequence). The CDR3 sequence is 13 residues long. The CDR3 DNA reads TGTGCCTGGACCGGCCGGGACATCAATGAGCAGTTCTTC. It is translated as CAWTGRDINEQFF.

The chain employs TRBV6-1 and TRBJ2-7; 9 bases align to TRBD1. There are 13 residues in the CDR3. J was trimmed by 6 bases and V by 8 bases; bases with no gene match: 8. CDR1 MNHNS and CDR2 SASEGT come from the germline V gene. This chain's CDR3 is CASLRDRVAEQYF. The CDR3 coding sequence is TGTGCCAGCCTGAGGGACAGGGTGGCCGAGCAGTACTTC.

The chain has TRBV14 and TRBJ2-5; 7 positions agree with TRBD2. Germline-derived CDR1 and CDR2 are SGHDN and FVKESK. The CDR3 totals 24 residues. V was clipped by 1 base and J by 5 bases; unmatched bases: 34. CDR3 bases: TGTGCCAGCAGCCAAGCGGCTCTGCCCGGGAGCGGGGTGGATCTTTCGGAAGAATTGGAGACCCAGTACTTC. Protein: CASSQAALPGSGVDLSEELETQYF.

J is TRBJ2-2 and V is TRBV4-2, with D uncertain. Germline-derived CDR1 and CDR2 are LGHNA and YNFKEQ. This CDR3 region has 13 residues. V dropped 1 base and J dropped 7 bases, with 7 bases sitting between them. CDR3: CASSQARVGELFF. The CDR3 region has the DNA TGTGCCAGCAGCCAAGCGCGCGTCGGGGAGCTGTTTTTT.

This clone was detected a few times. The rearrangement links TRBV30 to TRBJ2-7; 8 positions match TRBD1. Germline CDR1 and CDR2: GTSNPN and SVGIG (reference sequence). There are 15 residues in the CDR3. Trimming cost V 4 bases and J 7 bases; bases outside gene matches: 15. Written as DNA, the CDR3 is TGTGCCTGGAATGGGGGCAGGGGGCGCATAGGGGAGCAGTACTTC. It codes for CAWNGGRGRIGEQYF.

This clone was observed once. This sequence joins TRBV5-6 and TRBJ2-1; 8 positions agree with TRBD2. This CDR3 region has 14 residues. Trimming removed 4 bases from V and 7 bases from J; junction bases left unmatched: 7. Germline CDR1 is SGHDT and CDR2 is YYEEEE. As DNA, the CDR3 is TGTGCCAGCAGCCCCCCGGGACTAGGGAATGAGCAGTTCTTC. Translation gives CASSPPGLGNEQFF.

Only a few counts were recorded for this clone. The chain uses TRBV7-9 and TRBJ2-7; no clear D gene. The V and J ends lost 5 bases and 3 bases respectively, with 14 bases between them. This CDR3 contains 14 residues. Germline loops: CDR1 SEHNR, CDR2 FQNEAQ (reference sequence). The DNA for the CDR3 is TGTGCCAGCAGCCCATCTGTTCCCAGCTACGAGCAGTACTTC. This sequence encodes CASSPSVPSYEQYF.

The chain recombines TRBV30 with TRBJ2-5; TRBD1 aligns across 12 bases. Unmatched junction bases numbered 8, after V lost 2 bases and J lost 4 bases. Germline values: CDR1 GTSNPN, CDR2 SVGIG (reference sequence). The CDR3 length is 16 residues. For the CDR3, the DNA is TGTGCCTGGAGTTACCCCCGGGACAGGGGGCGAGAGACCCAGTACTTC. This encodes CAWSYPRDRGRETQYF. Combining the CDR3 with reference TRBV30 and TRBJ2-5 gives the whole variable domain SQTIHQWPATLVQPVGSPLSLECTVEGTSNPNLYWYRQAAGRGLQLLFYSVGIGQISSEVPQNLSASRPQDRQFILSSKKLLLSDSGFYLCAWSYPRDRGRETQYFGPGTRLLVL.

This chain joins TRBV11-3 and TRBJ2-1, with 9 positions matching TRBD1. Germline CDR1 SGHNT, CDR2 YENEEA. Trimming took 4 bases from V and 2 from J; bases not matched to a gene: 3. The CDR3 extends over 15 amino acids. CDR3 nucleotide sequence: TGTGCCAGCAGCTGGAGGACAGGGGCCTACAATGAGCAGTTCTTC. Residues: CASSWRTGAYNEQFF.

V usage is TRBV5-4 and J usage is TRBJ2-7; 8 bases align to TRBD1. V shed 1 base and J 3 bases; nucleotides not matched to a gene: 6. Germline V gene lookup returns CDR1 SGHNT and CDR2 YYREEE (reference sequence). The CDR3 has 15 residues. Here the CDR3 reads CASSLITGGYYEQYF. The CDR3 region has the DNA TGTGCCAGCAGCTTGATAACAGGGGGATACTACGAGCAGTACTTC.

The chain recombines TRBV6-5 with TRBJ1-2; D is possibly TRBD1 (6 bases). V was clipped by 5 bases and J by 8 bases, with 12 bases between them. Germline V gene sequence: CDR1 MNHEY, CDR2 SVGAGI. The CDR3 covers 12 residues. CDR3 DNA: TGTGCCAGCAGTCAGCAGGGGTACGGCTACACCTTC. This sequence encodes CASSQQGYGYTF.

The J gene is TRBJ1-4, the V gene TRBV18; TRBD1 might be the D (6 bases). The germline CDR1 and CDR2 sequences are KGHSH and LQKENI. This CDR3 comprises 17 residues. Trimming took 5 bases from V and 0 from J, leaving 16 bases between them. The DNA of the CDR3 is TGTGCCAGCTCAGGTCGCGGGGGCAAGGCAACTAATGAAAAACTGTTTTTT. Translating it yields CASSGRGGKATNEKLFF.

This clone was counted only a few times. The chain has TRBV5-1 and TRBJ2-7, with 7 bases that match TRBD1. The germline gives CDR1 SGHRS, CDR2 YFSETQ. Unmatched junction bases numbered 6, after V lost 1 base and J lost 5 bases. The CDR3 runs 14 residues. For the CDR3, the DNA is TGCGCCAGCAGCTTGTTAAGGGGGCCCGACGAGCAGTACTTC. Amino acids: CASSLLRGPDEQYF. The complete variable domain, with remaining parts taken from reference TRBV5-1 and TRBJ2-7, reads KAGVTQTPRYLIKTRGQQVTLSCSPISGHRSVSWYQQTPGQGLQFLFEYFSETQRNKGNFPGRFSGRQFSNSRSEMNVSTLELGDSALYLCASSLLRGPDEQYFGPGTRLTVT.

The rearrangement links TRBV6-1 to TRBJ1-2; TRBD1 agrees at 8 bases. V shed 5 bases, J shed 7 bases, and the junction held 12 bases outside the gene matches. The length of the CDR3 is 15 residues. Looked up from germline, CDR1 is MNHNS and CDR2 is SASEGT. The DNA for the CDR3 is TGTGCCAGCAGTACCACCGGACAGGGCAGAGGTGGCTACACCTTC. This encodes CASSTTGQGRGGYTF.

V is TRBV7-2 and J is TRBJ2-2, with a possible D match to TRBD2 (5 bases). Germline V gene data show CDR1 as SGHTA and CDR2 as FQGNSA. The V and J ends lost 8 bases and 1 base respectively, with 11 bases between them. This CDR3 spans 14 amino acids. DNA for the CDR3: TGTGCCAGCTCCGGACTGGTGAACACCGGGGAGCTGTTTTTT. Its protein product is CASSGLVNTGELFF.

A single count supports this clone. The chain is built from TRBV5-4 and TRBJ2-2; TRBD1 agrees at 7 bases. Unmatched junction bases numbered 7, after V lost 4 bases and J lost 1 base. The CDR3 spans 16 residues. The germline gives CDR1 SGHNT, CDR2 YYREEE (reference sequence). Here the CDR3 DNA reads TGTGCCAGCAGCCCGGGACAGACCTTGAACACCGGGGAGCTGTTTTTT. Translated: CASSPGQTLNTGELFF.

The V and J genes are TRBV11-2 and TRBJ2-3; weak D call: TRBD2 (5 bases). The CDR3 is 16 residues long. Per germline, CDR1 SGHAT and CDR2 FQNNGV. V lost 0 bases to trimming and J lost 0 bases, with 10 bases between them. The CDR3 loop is CASSLDVGSSTDTQYF. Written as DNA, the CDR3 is TGTGCCAGCAGCTTAGATGTGGGGAGCAGCACAGATACGCAGTATTTT.

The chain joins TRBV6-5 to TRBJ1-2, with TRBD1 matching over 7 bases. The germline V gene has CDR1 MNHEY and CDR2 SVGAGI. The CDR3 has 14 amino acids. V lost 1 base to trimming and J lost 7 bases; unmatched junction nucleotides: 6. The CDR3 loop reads CASSYWQGGAGYTF. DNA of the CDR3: TGTGCCAGCAGTTACTGGCAGGGGGGCGCTGGCTACACCTTC.